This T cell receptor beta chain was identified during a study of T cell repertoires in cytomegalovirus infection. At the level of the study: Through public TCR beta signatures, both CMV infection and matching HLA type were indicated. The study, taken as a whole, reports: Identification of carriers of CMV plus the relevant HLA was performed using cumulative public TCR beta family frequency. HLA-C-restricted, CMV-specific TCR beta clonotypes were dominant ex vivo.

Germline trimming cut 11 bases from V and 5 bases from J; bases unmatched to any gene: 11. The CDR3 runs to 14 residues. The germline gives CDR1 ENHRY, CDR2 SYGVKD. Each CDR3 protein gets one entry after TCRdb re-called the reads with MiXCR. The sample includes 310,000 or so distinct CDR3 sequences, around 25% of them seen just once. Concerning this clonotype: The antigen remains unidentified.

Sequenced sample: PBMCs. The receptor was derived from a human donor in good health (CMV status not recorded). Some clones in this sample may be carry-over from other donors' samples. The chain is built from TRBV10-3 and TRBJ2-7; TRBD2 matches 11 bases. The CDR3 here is CASLAGGNPNEQYF. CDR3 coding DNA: TGTGCCTCATTAGCGGGAGGGAACCCCAACGAGCAGTACTTC.